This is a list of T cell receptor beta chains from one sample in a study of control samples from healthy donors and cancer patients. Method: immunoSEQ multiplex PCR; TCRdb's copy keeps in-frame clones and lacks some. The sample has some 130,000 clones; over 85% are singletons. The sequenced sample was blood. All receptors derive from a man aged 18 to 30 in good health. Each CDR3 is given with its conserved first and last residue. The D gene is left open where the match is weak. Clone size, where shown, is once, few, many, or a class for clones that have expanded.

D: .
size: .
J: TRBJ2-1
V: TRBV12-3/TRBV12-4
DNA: TGTGCCAGCGGGACGATTCATGAGCAGTTCTTC
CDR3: CASGTIHEQFF

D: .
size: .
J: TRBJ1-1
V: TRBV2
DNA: TGTGCCAGTCAGGGGTCGACTAGGAACACTGAAGCTTTCTTT
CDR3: CASQGSTRNTEAFF

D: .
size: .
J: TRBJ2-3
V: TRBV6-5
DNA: TGTGCCAGCAGCCAAACCGACTCTAGCACAGATACGCAGTATTTT
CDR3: CASSQTDSSTDTQYF

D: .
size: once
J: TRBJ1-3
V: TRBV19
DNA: TGTGCCAGTAGTGCGGAGGGGAGCTCTGGAAACACCATATATTTT
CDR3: CASSAEGSSGNTIYF

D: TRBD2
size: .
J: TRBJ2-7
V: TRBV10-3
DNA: TGTGCCAGCATGGGAGGGCCTAACTACGAGCAGTACTTC
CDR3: CASMGGPNYEQYF

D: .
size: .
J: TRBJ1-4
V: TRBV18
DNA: TGTGCCAGCTCACCACCTGGGCAGGCCCTTGAAAAACTGTTTTTT
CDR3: CASSPPGQALEKLFF

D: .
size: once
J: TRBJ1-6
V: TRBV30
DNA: TGTGCCTGGAGTGTCCGGGAAAAGTCACCCCTCCACTTT
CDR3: CAWSVREKSPLHF

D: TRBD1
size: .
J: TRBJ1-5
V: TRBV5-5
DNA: TGTGCCAGCAGCGCAACCACAGGGGCTGGCAATCAGCCCCAGCATTTT
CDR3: CASSATTGAGNQPQHF

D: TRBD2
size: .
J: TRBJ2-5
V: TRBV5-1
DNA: TGCGCCAGCAGCTTGCAGCCTAGCGGCGAGGAGACCCAGTACTTC
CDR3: CASSLQPSGEETQYF

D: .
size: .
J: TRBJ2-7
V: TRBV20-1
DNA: TGCAGTGCTAGAGAGGGACACGAGCAGTACTTC
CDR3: CSAREGHEQYF

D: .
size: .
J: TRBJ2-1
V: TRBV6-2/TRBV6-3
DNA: TGTGCCAGCAGTTACCCTAGTCGCCATGAGCAGTTCTTC
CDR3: CASSYPSRHEQFF

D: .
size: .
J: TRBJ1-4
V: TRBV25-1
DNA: TGTGCCAGCAGTGAATCAGGGCTTTTTGAAAAACTGTTTTTT
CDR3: CASSESGLFEKLFF

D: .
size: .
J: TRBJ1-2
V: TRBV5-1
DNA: TGCGCCAGCAGCCCGGTTAGGGGCGGCATCGGTGGCTACACCTTC
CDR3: CASSPVRGGIGGYTF

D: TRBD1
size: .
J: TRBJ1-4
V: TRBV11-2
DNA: TGTGCCAGCAGCTCCGGTACAGGGGTGATGGAAAAACTGTTTTTT
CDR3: CASSSGTGVMEKLFF

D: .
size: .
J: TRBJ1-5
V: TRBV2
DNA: TGTGCCAGCAGTAAGGAAAACCGGGGGCCCCAGCATTTT
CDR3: CASSKENRGPQHF

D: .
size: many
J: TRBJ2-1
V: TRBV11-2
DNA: TGTGCCAGCAGCCCGGGGCTCGTTGAGCAGTTCTTC
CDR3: CASSPGLVEQFF